Shown below are 32 T cell receptor beta chains from a single sample sequenced in a study of CD8 T cells in ankylosing spondylitis. Whole-study results and caveats: Made up of 7 to 9 highly homologous variants, a TCR beta motif appeared characteristic of ankylosing spondylitis blood.

Antigen specificity for these receptors is unknown. One entry per CDR3 protein results from TCRdb running MiXCR on the 5' RACE reads. Of hundreds of thousands of distinct CDR3 sequences detected, about an eighth appear once; the ten largest clones hold around 7%. The sequenced sample consisted of blood, either unsorted or a sorted T cell fraction (not recorded which). The receptors originated from a male donor with ankylosing spondylitis.

The chain employs TRBV7-2 and TRBJ2-3; 7 nucleotides line up with TRBD2. Trimming at V came to 5 bases and at J to 3 bases, leaving 11 bases not matched to a gene. The CDR3 is 16 amino acids. The germline gives CDR1 SGHTA, CDR2 FQGNSA. The CDR3 protein is CASSPGTTPITDTQYF. The CDR3 DNA reads TGTGCCAGCAGCCCAGGGACTACCCCTATAACAGATACGCAGTATTTT.

The sample holds many counts of this clonotype. The chain carries TRBV12-3 or TRBV12-4 and TRBJ1-3, with no clear D. The CDR3 is made up of 13 amino acids. Trimming took 5 bases from V and 4 from J, leaving 9 bases between them. The CDR3 coding sequence is TGTGCCAGCAGTCCCTGGGGAGGAAACACCATATATTTT. As protein: CASSPWGGNTIYF.

The table lists this clonotype with a few counts. The chain joins TRBV3-1 to TRBJ2-3; TRBD2 might be the D (5 bases). The CDR3 has 16 amino acids. Trimming stripped 1 base from V and 4 bases from J, with 15 bases between. Germline lookup yields CDR1 LGHDT and CDR2 YNNKEL (reference sequence). The CDR3 region is CASSQGSGLPADTQYF. In DNA form, the CDR3 reads TGTGCCAGCAGCCAAGGGAGCGGCCTCCCGGCAGATACGCAGTATTTT.

This clonotype was detected only a few times. This rearrangement joins TRBV7-9 to TRBJ2-5; 13 bases match TRBD2. The junction had 9 bases not matched to a gene; V was cut back by 6 bases and J by 5 bases. CDR1 is SEHNR, CDR2 FQNEAQ, per germline (reference sequence). There are 16 residues in the CDR3. The CDR3 loop is CASSRGLAGVMETQYF. In DNA, the CDR3 is TGTGCCAGCAGTCGAGGACTAGCGGGAGTGATGGAGACCCAGTACTTC.

This clonotype was detected many times. The chain joins TRBV2 to TRBJ2-1; TRBD2 aligns across 9 bases. The ends lost 2 bases at V and 6 bases at J; junction bases unmatched: 5. Germline V gives CDR1 SNHLY, CDR2 FYNNEI. CDR3 size: 15 residues. The chain's CDR3 is CASSEFSGRPNEQFF. CDR3 in DNA: TGTGCCAGCAGTGAATTTAGCGGGAGACCCAATGAGCAGTTCTTC.

This clonotype was found a few times. CDR3 coding DNA: TGTGCCAGCAGCTTAAGCCAGACCCAGTACTTC. Encoded protein: CASSLSQTQYF. The chain uses TRBV7-2 and TRBJ2-5; D is uncertain. CDR3 size: 11 residues. The germline V and J ends were trimmed by 2 bases and 6 bases, with 4 bases remaining between them. Germline V lookup: CDR1 SGHTA, CDR2 FQGNSA.

The chain combines TRBV5-6 with TRBJ2-1; unclear D gene. Germline CDR1 is SGHDT and CDR2 is YYEEEE. The V gene lost 4 bases and the J gene lost 0 bases, with 11 bases spanning the gap. There are 15 residues in the CDR3. In nucleotides, the CDR3 is TGTGCCAGCAGCCCGGGCCTACTCTCCTACAATGAGCAGTTCTTC. It yields the protein CASSPGLLSYNEQFF.

This clonotype showed up many times. The chain links TRBV2 to TRBJ2-1; D not resolved. Germline CDR1 is SNHLY and CDR2 is FYNNEI. Trimming left V 7 bases short and J 6 bases short, with 10 bases between. The CDR3 spans 12 residues. This CDR3 is CASTGGGNEQFF. In DNA form, the CDR3 reads TGTGCCAGCACCGGTGGCGGCAATGAGCAGTTCTTC.

This clonotype appeared a few times. The genes are TRBV12-3 or TRBV12-4 and TRBJ1-2; TRBD1 matches at 9 bases. The CDR3 totals 16 residues. Unmatched junction bases numbered 13, after V lost 7 bases and J lost 4 bases. The CDR3 nucleotides read TGTGCCAGCACCAACGTGGGACAGGGCGGCAGCTATGGCTACACCTTC. Translating gives CASTNVGQGGSYGYTF.

The chain joins TRBV5-5 to TRBJ2-7, with unresolved D. Trimming removed 0 bases at V and 0 bases at J, with 7 bases between. Germline CDR1 SGHKS, CDR2 YYEKEE (reference sequence). The CDR3 covers 14 residues. CDR3 coding DNA: TGTGCCAGCAGCTTGGGAGCGAACTCCTACGAGCAGTACTTC. Translation: CASSLGANSYEQYF. Based on the CDR3 plus reference TRBV5-5 and TRBJ2-7, the full variable domain is DAGVTQSPTHLIKTRGQQVTLRCSPISGHKSVSWYQQVLGQGPQFIFQYYEKEERGRGNFPDRFSARQFPNYSSELNVNALLLGDSALYLCASSLGANSYEQYFGPGTRLTVT.

As DNA, the CDR3 is TGCAGTGCTAGGGATCAGGGCACAGATACGCAGTATTTT. This gives the protein CSARDQGTDTQYF. This chain joins TRBV20-1 and TRBJ2-3; the D is unclear. This CDR3 region has 13 residues. Germline loops: CDR1 DFQATT, CDR2 SNEGSKA (reference sequence). The germline V and J ends were trimmed by 3 bases and 1 base, with 8 bases remaining between them.

This clonotype turned up a few times. This chain joins TRBV20-1 and TRBJ1-1, with 7 bases lining up with TRBD1. The CDR3 is made up of 13 amino acids. CDR1 DFQATT and CDR2 SNEGSKA come from the germline V gene (reference sequence). DNA for the CDR3: TGCAGGGGGCAGGGGGGAATGAACACTGAAGCTTTCTTT. Residues: CRGQGGMNTEAFF.

The chain has TRBV12-3 or TRBV12-4 and TRBJ1-4; D is perhaps TRBD1 (6 bases). The CDR3 length is 16 residues. V was cut by 5 bases and J by 1 base, with 14 bases left in between. The CDR3 DNA is TGTGCCAGCAGTCGCCACAGGGTTGGAACTAATGAAAAACTGTTTTTT. Protein: CASSRHRVGTNEKLFF.

The chain carries TRBV18 and TRBJ2-7; D not resolved. There are 12 residues in the CDR3. V was shortened by 3 bases and J by 2 bases, with 5 bases between the two germline ends. Germline V gene sequence: CDR1 KGHSH, CDR2 LQKENI. The CDR3 region is CASSPRAYEQYF. The CDR3 DNA follows: TGTGCCAGCTCACCGCGAGCCTACGAGCAGTACTTC.

V is TRBV5-1 and J is TRBJ2-7; the D gene is possibly TRBD2 (5 bases). Trimming removed 3 bases at V and 1 base at J, with 11 bases between. This CDR3 region has 14 residues. Germline V gene sequence: CDR1 SGHRS, CDR2 YFSETQ. The CDR3, as DNA: TGCGCCAGCAGCTCCTGGGAGTTATCCTACGAGCAGTACTTC. Residues: CASSSWELSYEQYF.

This clonotype was counted between two and nine times. This chain links TRBV2 with TRBJ1-1; D not certain. This CDR3 has 16 residues. Deletions cut 7 bases from V and 2 bases from J, with 20 bases between. Germline values: CDR1 SNHLY, CDR2 FYNNEI. CDR3 loop: CASKSRVLGLNTEAFF. CDR3 DNA: TGTGCCAGCAAATCCCGGGTCCTAGGCCTTAACACTGAAGCTTTCTTT. The full variable domain, its missing parts supplied by reference TRBV2 and TRBJ1-1, is EPEVTQTPSHQVTQMGQEVILRCVPISNHLYFYWYRQILGQKVEFLVSFYNNEISEKSEIFDDQFSVERPDGSNFTLKIRSTKLEDSAMYFCASKSRVLGLNTEAFFGQGTRLTVV.

The chain joins TRBV7-2 to TRBJ2-3, with 7 bases that match TRBD2. V shed 5 bases and J 0 bases; nucleotides not matched to a gene: 5. Germline CDR1 and CDR2: SGHTA and FQGNSA. The CDR3 totals 15 residues. The CDR3 nucleotides read TGTGCCAGCAGCATGAGAGCGGGAAGCACAGATACGCAGTATTTT. Translating gives CASSMRAGSTDTQYF. Combining the CDR3 with reference TRBV7-2 and TRBJ2-3 gives the whole variable domain GAGVSQSPSNKVTEKGKDVELRCDPISGHTALYWYRQSLGQGLEFLIYFQGNSAPDKSGLPSDRFSAERTGGSVSTLTIQRTQQEDSAVYLCASSMRAGSTDTQYFGPGTRLTVL.

There are a few counts of this clonotype. The J gene is TRBJ2-4, the V gene TRBV5-1; D perhaps matches TRBD2 (7 bases). The CDR3 length is 14 residues. V lost 0 bases and J lost 16, with 20 bases in between. Looked up from germline, CDR1 is SGHRS and CDR2 is YFSETQ. The CDR3 region has the DNA TGCGCCAGCAGCTTGGATATCTTGGGGGGGCGCTTCTACTTC. This gives the protein CASSLDILGGRFYF.

The rearrangement uses TRBV5-6 and TRBJ2-1; 7 positions match TRBD2. The V segment lost 5 bases and the J segment 7 bases; nucleotides outside the gene matches: 12. CDR3 size: 15 residues. CDR1 and CDR2 from the germline V gene are SGHDT and YYEEEE. CDR3 bases: TGTGCCAGCAGGCGTGGGAGGGCCGTATTGAATGAGCAGTTCTTC. The encoded protein is CASRRGRAVLNEQFF.

The rearrangement joins TRBV2 to TRBJ2-1; D is unclear. The germline V and J ends were trimmed by 5 bases and 10 bases, with 15 bases remaining between them. The CDR3 extends over 13 amino acids. Germline V lookup: CDR1 SNHLY, CDR2 FYNNEI. The CDR3 DNA is TGTGCCAGCAGTCCCCTTCGACAAGGGGAGCAGTTCTTC. Its protein product is CASSPLRQGEQFF.

The sample holds a few counts of this clonotype. V is TRBV6-2 or TRBV6-3 and J is TRBJ2-7, with a tentative D call TRBD2 (6 bases). The V end lost 2 bases, the J end lost 5 bases, and 7 bases lay between the germline ends. CDR1 and CDR2 (germline): MNHEY, SVGEGT. CDR3 length: 12 amino acids. Written as DNA, the CDR3 is TGTGCCAGCAGTTACGGGGGGAACGAGCAGTACTTC. Protein: CASSYGGNEQYF.

The gene calls are TRBV18 and TRBJ2-1; 9 bases agree with TRBD2. V lost 4 bases and J lost 7; bases outside the gene matches: 11. CDR3 length: 16 residues. Per germline, CDR1 KGHSH and CDR2 LQKENI. CDR3 sequence: CASSLPLAGRYNEQFF. DNA of the CDR3: TGTGCCAGCTCACTCCCTCTAGCGGGGAGGTATAATGAGCAGTTCTTC. Full variable domain (missing parts from reference TRBV18 and TRBJ2-1): NAGVMQNPRHLVRRRGQEARLRCSPMKGHSHVYWYRQLPEEGLKFMVYLQKENIIDESGMPKERFSAEFPKEGPSILRIQQVVRGDSAAYFCASSLPLAGRYNEQFFGPGTRLTVL.

This clonotype has a count of ten or more. This sequence joins TRBV12-3 or TRBV12-4 and TRBJ2-2; 14 nucleotides match TRBD2. V dropped 6 bases and J dropped 7; count of bases not matched to a gene: 1. The CDR3 sequence is 14 residues long. The CDR3 coding sequence is TGTGCCAGCAGGGGACTAGCGGGAGTCGGGGAGCTGTTTTTT. It translates to CASRGLAGVGELFF.

In this sample, this clonotype turned up many times. The J gene is TRBJ1-4, the V gene TRBV4-1; 10 nucleotides line up with TRBD1. J was trimmed by 9 bases and V by 4 bases; bases with no gene match: 8. The CDR3 covers 15 residues. CDR1 is MGHRA and CDR2 is YSYEKL in the germline V gene. Here the CDR3 reads CASSPTGQGYQKLFF. The CDR3 DNA reads as TGCGCCAGCAGCCCGACGGGACAGGGGTATCAAAAACTGTTTTTT.

This clonotype was seen at least ten times. The chain combines TRBV7-2 with TRBJ2-3; D unresolved. V was clipped by 2 bases and J by 5 bases, with 5 bases between them. The CDR3 totals 12 residues. Germline lookup yields CDR1 SGHTA and CDR2 FQGNSA. The CDR3: CASSLKVDTQYF. In DNA form, the CDR3 reads TGTGCCAGCAGCTTAAAGGTAGATACGCAGTATTTT.

The V gene is TRBV21-1, the J gene TRBJ2-5. TRBV21-1 is described as a pseudogene. The CDR3 runs 11 residues. CDR3 sequence (DNA): TGTGCCAGCAACCACCAAGAGACCCAGTACTTC. Translating it yields CASNHQETQYF.

The chain carries TRBV5-1 and TRBJ1-1, with 7 bases aligning to TRBD1. Germline CDR1 reads SGHRS; CDR2 reads YFSETQ. V gave up 2 bases and J gave up 1 base; unmatched junction bases: 2. The CDR3 runs 14 residues. The CDR3 protein is CASSFNRGNTEAFF. The CDR3 DNA sequence: TGCGCCAGCAGCTTCAACAGGGGGAACACTGAAGCTTTCTTT.

The chain carries TRBV6-6 and TRBJ1-1; D unclear. Germline values: CDR1 MNHNY, CDR2 SVGAGI (reference sequence). The CDR3 runs to 12 residues. V was shortened by 5 bases and J by 4 bases, with 8 bases between the two germline ends. CDR3: CASSRVPTEAFF. The CDR3 coding sequence is TGTGCCAGCAGTAGGGTCCCCACTGAAGCTTTCTTT.

Remarks on this clonotype: A read error may produce the germline difference seen at one junction end. This chain uses TRBV11-2 with TRBJ2-5; TRBD1 matches 7 bases. Germline assignment: CDR1 SGHAT and CDR2 FQNNGV. The CDR3 is 17 amino acids. The CDR3 bases are TGTGCCAGCAGCATAGAGGTTTACAGGGGATCCCAAGAGACCCAGTACTTC. This translates into CASSIEVYRGSQETQYF.

The chain recombines TRBV5-5 with TRBJ2-7, with unresolved D. Per the germline V gene, CDR1 is SGHKS and CDR2 is YYEKEE (reference sequence). V gave up 7 bases and J gave up 6 bases, with 11 bases separating them. This CDR3 spans 11 amino acids. The CDR3 is CASSGFGEQYV. The CDR3 DNA is TGTGCCAGCTCCGGGTTCGGCGAGCAGTACGTC.

The V gene is TRBV20-1, the J gene TRBJ2-1; TRBD2 agrees at 9 bases. Looked up from germline, CDR1 is DFQATT and CDR2 is SNEGSKA (reference sequence). The CDR3 totals 16 residues. V shed 1 base and J 0 bases; nucleotides not matched to a gene: 4. In DNA form, the CDR3 reads TGCAGTGCTAGAGCGACTAGCGGTCGCTCCTACAATGAGCAGTTCTTC. Its translation is CSARATSGRSYNEQFF.

The chain has TRBV6-1 and TRBJ1-2, with D uncertain. The CDR3 totals 14 residues. Germline-derived CDR1 and CDR2 are MNHNS and SASEGT. V lost 6 bases, J lost 0 bases, and 11 bases lay in between. The DNA of the CDR3 is TGTGCCAGCAGCCTACAACGGACTAACTATGGCTACACCTTC. This sequence encodes CASSLQRTNYGYTF.